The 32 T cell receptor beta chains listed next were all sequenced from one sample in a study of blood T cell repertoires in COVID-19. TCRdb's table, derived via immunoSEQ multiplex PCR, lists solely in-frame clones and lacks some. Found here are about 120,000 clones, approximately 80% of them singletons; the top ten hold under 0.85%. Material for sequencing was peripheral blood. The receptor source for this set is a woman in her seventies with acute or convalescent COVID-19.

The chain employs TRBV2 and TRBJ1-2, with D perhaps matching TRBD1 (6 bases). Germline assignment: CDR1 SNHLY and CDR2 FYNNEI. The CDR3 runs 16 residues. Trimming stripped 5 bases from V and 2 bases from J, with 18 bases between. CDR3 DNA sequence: TGTGCCAGCAGTCCTCTAGTCGGGGGGGCAAACTATGGCTACACCTTC. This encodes CASSPLVGGANYGYTF.

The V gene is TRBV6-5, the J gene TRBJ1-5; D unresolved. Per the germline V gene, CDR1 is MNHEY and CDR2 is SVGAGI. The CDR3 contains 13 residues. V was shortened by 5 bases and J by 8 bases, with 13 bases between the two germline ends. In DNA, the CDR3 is TGTGCCAGCAGTAAACGACCGAGGGAGCCCCAGCATTTT. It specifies CASSKRPREPQHF.

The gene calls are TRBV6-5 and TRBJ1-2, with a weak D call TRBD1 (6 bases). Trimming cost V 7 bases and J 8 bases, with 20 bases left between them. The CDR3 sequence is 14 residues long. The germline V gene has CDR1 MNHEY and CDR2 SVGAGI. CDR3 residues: CASTLRAGVRGYTF. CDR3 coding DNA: TGTGCCAGCACTCTGAGGGCAGGGGTACGCGGCTACACCTTC.

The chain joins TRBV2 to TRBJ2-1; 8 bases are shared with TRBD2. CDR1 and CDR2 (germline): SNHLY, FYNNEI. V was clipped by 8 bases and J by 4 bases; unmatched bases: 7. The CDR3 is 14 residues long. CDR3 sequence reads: CASCLSGAYNEQFF. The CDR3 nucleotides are TGTGCCAGCTGCCTTAGCGGGGCTTACAATGAGCAGTTCTTC. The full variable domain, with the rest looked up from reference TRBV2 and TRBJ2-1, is EPEVTQTPSHQVTQMGQEVILRCVPISNHLYFYWYRQILGQKVEFLVSFYNNEISEKSEIFDDQFSVERPDGSNFTLKIRSTKLEDSAMYFCASCLSGAYNEQFFGPGTRLTVL.

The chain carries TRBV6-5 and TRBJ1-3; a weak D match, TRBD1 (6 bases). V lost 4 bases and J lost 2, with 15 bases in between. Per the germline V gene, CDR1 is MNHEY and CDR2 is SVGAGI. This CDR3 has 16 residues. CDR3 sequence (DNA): TGTGCCAGCAGTTTTAACAGGGATTCGGCTGGAAACACCATATATTTT. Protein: CASSFNRDSAGNTIYF.

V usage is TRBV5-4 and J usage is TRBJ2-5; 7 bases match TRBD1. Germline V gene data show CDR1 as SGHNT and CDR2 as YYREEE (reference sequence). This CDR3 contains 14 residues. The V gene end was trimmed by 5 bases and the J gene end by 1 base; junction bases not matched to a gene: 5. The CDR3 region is CASSTGASQETQYF. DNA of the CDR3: TGTGCCAGCAGTACAGGGGCATCCCAAGAGACCCAGTACTTC.

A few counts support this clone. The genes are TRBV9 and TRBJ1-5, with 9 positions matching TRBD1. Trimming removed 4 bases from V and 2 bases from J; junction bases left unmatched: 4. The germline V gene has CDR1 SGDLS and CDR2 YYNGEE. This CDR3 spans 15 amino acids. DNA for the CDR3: TGTGCCAGCAGCTCGACAGGGGGTGGCAATCAGCCCCAGCATTTT. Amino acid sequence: CASSSTGGGNQPQHF. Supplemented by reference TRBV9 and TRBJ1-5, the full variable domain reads DSGVTQTPKHLITATGQRVTLRCSPRSGDLSVYWYQQSLDQGLQFLIQYYNGEERAKGNILERFSAQQFPDLHSELNLSSLELGDSALYFCASSSTGGGNQPQHFGDGTRLSIL.

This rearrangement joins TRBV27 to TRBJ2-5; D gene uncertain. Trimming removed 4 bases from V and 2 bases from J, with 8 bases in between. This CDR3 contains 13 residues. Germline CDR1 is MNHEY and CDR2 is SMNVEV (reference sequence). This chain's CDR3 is CASSSAAQETQYF. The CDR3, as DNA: TGTGCCAGCAGTTCGGCGGCTCAAGAGACCCAGTACTTC.

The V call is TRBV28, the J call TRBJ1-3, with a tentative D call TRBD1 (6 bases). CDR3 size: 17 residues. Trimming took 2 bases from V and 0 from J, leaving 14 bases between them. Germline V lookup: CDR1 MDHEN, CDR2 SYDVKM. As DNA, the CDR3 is TGTGCCAGCAGTTTAATATCCCAGGGGCTCTCTGGAAACACCATATATTTT. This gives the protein CASSLISQGLSGNTIYF.

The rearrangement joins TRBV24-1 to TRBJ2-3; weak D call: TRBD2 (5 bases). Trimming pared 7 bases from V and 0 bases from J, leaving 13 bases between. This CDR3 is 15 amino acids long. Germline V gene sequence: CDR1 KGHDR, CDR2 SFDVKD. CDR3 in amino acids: CATSPTGESTDTQYF. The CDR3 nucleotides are TGTGCCACCAGCCCGACCGGGGAGAGCACAGATACGCAGTATTTT.

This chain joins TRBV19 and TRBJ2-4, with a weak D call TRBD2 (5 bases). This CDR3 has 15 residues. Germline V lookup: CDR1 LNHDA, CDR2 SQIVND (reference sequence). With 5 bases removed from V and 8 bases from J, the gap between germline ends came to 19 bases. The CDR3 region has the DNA TGTGCCAGTAGTGCTGGAGCCAGAACCGGGGACATTCAGTACTTC. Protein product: CASSAGARTGDIQYF.

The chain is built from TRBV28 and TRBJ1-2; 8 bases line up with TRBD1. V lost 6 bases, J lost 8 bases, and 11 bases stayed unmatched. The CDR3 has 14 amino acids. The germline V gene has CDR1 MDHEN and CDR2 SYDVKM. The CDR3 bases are TGTGCCAGCAGACTTAGACAGGGGCCAGGGGGCTACACCTTC. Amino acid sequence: CASRLRQGPGGYTF.

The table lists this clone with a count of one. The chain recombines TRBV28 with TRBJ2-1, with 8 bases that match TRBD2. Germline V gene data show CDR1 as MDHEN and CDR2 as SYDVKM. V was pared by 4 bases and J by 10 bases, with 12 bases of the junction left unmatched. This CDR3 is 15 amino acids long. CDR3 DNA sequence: TGTGCCAGCAGTTCGCCGCGAGCGGGAGTCCAAGAGCAGTTCTTC. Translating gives CASSSPRAGVQEQFF.

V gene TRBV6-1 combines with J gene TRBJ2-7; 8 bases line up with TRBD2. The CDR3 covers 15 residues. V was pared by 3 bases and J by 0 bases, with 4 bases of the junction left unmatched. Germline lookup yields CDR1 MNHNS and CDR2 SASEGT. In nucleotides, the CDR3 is TGTGCCAGCAGTGACCCCACTAGCGGCTCCTACGAGCAGTACTTC. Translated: CASSDPTSGSYEQYF.

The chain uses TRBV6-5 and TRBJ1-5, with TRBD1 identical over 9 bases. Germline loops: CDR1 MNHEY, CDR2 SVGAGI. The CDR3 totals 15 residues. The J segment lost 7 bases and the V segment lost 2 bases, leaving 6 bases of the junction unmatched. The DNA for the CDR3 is TGTGCCAGCAGTTACCAGACAGGGGGTAACCAGCCCCAGCATTTT. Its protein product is CASSYQTGGNQPQHF.

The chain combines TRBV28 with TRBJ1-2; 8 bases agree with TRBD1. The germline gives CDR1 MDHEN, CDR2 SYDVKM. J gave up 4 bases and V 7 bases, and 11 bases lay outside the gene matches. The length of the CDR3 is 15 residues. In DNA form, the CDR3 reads TGTGCCAGCACCACTTACCCCGGGACAGGCTATGGCTACACCTTC. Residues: CASTTYPGTGYGYTF.

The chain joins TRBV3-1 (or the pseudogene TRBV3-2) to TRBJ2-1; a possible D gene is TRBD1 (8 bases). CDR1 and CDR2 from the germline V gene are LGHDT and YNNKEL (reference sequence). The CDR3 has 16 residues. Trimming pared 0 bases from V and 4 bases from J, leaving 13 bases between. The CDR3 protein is CASSQDHRGGYNEQFF. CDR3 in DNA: TGTGCCAGCAGCCAAGATCACAGGGGGGGATACAATGAGCAGTTCTTC.

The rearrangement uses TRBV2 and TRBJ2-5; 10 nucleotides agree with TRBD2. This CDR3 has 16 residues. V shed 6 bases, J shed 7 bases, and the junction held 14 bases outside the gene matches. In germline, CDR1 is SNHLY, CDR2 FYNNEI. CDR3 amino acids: CASRARSSGGVGTQYF. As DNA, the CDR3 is TGTGCCAGCAGGGCTAGATCGAGCGGGGGGGTCGGGACCCAGTACTTC.

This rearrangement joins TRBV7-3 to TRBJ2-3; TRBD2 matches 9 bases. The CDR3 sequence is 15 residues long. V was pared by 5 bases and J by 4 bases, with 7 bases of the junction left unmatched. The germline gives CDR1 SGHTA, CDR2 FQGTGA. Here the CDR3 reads CASSDSLAGSDTQYF. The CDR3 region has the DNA TGTGCCAGCAGCGACTCCCTAGCGGGGTCAGATACGCAGTATTTT.

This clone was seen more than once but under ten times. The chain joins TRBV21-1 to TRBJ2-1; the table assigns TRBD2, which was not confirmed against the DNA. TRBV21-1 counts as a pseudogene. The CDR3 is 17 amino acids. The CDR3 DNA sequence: TGTGCCAGCAGCAAGACCAGACTAGCGGAGGATATCAATGAGCAGTTCTTC. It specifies CASSKTRLAEDINEQFF.

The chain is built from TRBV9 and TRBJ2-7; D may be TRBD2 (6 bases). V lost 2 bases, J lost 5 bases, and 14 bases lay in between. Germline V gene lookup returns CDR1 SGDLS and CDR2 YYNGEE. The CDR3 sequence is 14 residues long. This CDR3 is CASSVRWEANEQYF. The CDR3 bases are TGTGCCAGCAGCGTGCGGTGGGAGGCGAACGAGCAGTACTTC.

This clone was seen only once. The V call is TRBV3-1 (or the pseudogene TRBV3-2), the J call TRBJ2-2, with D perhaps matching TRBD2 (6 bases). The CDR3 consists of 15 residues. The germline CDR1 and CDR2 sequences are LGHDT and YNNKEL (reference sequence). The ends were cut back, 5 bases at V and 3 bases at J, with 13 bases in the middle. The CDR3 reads CASSARGGYTGELFF. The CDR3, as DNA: TGTGCCAGCAGCGCCCGCGGAGGGTACACCGGGGAGCTGTTTTTT.

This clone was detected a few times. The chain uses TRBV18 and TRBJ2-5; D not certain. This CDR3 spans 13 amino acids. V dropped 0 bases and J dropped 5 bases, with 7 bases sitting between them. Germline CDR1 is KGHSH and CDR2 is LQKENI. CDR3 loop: CASSPPWAETQYF. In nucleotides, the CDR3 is TGTGCCAGCTCACCACCGTGGGCGGAGACCCAGTACTTC.

CDR3 nucleotide sequence: TGCGCCAGCAGCTTGGTTACTAGCGACACAGATACGCAGTATTTT. Residues: CASSLVTSDTDTQYF. V and J are TRBV5-1 and TRBJ2-3; TRBD2 aligns across 7 bases. Germline V gene sequence: CDR1 SGHRS, CDR2 YFSETQ. The CDR3 contains 15 residues. J was trimmed by 2 bases and V by 0 bases; bases with no gene match: 3.

This CDR3 reads CAIKGTGGYTF. The CDR3 region has the DNA TGTGCCATCAAGGGGACTGGAGGCTACACCTTC. J is TRBJ1-2 and V is TRBV10-3, with D possibly matching TRBD1 (5 bases). The V and J ends lost 7 bases and 8 bases respectively, with 11 bases between them. The CDR3 sequence is 11 residues long. CDR1 is ENHRY and CDR2 is SYGVKD in the germline V gene.

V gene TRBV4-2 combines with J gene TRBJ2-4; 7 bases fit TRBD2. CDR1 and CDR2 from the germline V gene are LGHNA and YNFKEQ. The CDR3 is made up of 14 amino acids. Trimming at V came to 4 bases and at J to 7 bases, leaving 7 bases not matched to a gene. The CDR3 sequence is CASSPGLLNNIQYF. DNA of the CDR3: TGTGCCAGCAGCCCGGGACTACTCAATAACATTCAGTACTTC.

Here the CDR3 reads CASSWGAGQGHYGYTF. CDR3 DNA sequence: TGTGCCAGCAGCTGGGGGGCGGGACAGGGTCACTATGGCTACACCTTC. This sequence joins TRBV5-4 and TRBJ1-2, with TRBD1 matching 9 bases. The germline V gene has CDR1 SGHNT and CDR2 YYREEE (reference sequence). The CDR3 contains 16 residues. Trimming removed 3 bases from V and 3 bases from J; junction bases left unmatched: 9.

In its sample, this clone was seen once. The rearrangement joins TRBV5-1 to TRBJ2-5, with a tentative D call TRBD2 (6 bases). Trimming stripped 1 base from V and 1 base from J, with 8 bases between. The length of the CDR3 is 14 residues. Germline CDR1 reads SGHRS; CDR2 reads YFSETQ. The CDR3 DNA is TGCGCCAGCAGCTTGTTGGGGGGCCAAGAGACCCAGTACTTC. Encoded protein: CASSLLGGQETQYF.

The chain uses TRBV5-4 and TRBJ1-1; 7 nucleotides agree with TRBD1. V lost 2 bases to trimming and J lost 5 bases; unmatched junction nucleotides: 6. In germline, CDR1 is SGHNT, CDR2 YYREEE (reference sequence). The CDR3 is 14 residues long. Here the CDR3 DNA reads TGTGCCAGCAGCTTCTCTCAGGGGGAGACTGAAGCTTTCTTT. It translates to CASSFSQGETEAFF.

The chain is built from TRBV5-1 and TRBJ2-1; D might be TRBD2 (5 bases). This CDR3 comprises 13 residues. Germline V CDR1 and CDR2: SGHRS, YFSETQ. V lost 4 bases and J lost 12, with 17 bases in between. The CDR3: CASSLGPGERQFF. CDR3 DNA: TGCGCCAGCAGCCTCGGACCCGGGGAGAGGCAGTTCTTC.

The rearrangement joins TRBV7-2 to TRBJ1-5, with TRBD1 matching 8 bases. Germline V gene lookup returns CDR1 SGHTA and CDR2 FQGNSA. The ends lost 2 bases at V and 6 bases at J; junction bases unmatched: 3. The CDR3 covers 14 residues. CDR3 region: CASSLTGGGQPQHF. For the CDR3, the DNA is TGTGCCAGCAGCTTAACAGGGGGGGGTCAGCCCCAGCATTTT.

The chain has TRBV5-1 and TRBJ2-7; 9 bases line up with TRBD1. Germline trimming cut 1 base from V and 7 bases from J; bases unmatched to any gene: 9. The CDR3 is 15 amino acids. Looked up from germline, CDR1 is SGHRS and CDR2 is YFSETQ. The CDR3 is CASSLPGTGPGEQYF. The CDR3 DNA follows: TGCGCCAGCAGCTTGCCCGGGACAGGGCCTGGGGAGCAGTACTTC.